These T cell receptor beta chains were read from a single sample in a study of blood T cell repertoires in COVID-19. The data were produced by immunoSEQ multiplex PCR, yet TCRdb's version contains in-frame clones alone and is incomplete. The data hold roughly 240,000 clones, with about 82% observed a single time. Source material: PBMCs or T cells enriched from blood (not recorded which). The receptors shown here come from a woman between 50 and 59 years old with acute COVID-19. CDR3s include the opening cysteine and the closing phenylalanine or tryptophan. The order of the fields is J gene, clone size, D gene, V gene, CDR3 DNA, CDR3 protein. A D gene is named only where the DNA matches it firmly. Size values are once, few and many counts, or a class for expanded clones, and some rows have none.

TRBJ2-1,once,TRBD1,TRBV7-3,TGTGCCAGCAGCTTAACCCGGGACAGGGGGAACAATGAGCAGTTCTTC,CASSLTRDRGNNEQFF
TRBJ1-2,NA,NA,TRBV9,TGTGCCAGCGGACTTGGGAGGGCAACATATGGCTACACCTTC,CASGLGRATYGYTF
TRBJ2-2,NA,TRBD1,TRBV6-2/TRBV6-3,TGTGCCAGCAGCACCCAGGATAGGGGGCGGGTCGGGGAGCTGTTTTTT,CASSTQDRGRVGELFF
TRBJ2-2,once,TRBD2,TRBV4-3,TGCGCCAGCAAGGCTAGCGGGGGGGCCAACACCGGGGAGCTGTTTTTT,CASKASGGANTGELFF
TRBJ1-1,NA,TRBD1,TRBV6-8,TGTGCCAGCAGTTACCGGGACAGGGGAGCGAACACTGAAGCTTTCTTT,CASSYRDRGANTEAFF
TRBJ1-2,NA,NA,TRBV7-9,TGTGCCAGCAGCTTGCCCGCCACAGGGTTTGATGGCTACACCTTC,CASSLPATGFDGYTF
TRBJ1-5,NA,NA,TRBV6-2/TRBV6-3,TGTGCCAGCAGTGACCCAGGGCAAGAACAGCCCCAGCATTTT,CASSDPGQEQPQHF
TRBJ1-2,NA,NA,TRBV4-3,TGCGCCAGCAGCTGGCAGGGAAACTATGGCTACACCTTC,CASSWQGNYGYTF
TRBJ1-1,once,NA,TRBV19,TGTGCCAGTAGTATGGGAGGCCTGAACACTGAAGCTTTCTTT,CASSMGGLNTEAFF
TRBJ2-5,once,NA,TRBV18,TGTGCCAGCTCACCCTATGGGACTCAAGAGACCCAGTACTTC,CASSPYGTQETQYF
TRBJ2-2,NA,NA,TRBV6-5,TGTGCCAGCAGCTTACGCGGCTACACCGGGGAGCTGTTTTTT,CASSLRGYTGELFF
TRBJ1-4,NA,NA,TRBV2,TGTGCCAGCGGCCCGAACAGGGAATCTAATGAAAAACTGTTTTTT,CASGPNRESNEKLFF
TRBJ2-7,NA,NA,TRBV18,TGTGCCAGCTCACCACCGAGGGGACTTAGCTCCTACGAGCAGTACTTC,CASSPPRGLSSYEQYF
TRBJ2-1,NA,NA,TRBV10-2,TGCGCCAGCAGTGGCCAAAACAGGGATGAGCAGTTCTTC,CASSGQNRDEQFF
TRBJ1-2,NA,NA,TRBV6-1,TGTGCCAGCAGTGAAAACAGGGACTATGGCTACACCTTC,CASSENRDYGYTF
TRBJ2-3,NA,NA,TRBV30,TGTGCCTGGATCGTAACTCCGGGCACAGATACGCAGTATTTT,CAWIVTPGTDTQYF
TRBJ1-2,NA,NA,TRBV5-5,TGTGCCAGCAGCTTGGAGATAGCGAACTATGGCTACACCTTC,CASSLEIANYGYTF
TRBJ2-2,NA,TRBD1,TRBV30,TGTGCCTGGAGTAGGACAGGGGGCCCATCGGTCGGGGAGCTGTTTTTT,CAWSRTGGPSVGELFF
TRBJ2-2,NA,NA,TRBV7-2,TGTGCCAGCAGCTTAGGGAGAAACACCGGGGAGCTGTTTTTT,CASSLGRNTGELFF
TRBJ1-2,NA,NA,TRBV12-3/TRBV12-4,TGTGCCAGCAGTTTAGACAGGAACCCTGGCTACACCTTC,CASSLDRNPGYTF
TRBJ1-5,NA,TRBD1,TRBV7-6,TGTGCCAGCAGCTTAGGAGGGGGCGGCAATCAGCCCCAGCATTTT,CASSLGGGGNQPQHF
TRBJ1-2,few,NA,TRBV7-3,TGTGCCAGCAGCTCCGGGGCGGGGGGCGGCTACACCTTC,CASSSGAGGGYTF
TRBJ1-2,NA,NA,TRBV21-1,TGTGCCAGCAGCAAAGGACGGGATTCTGGCTACACCTTC,CASSKGRDSGYTF
TRBJ2-5,NA,NA,TRBV7-2,TGTGCCAGCAGCCTAGGGGACTACCAAGAGACCCAGTACTTC,CASSLGDYQETQYF
TRBJ2-5,NA,NA,TRBV6-1,TGTGCCAGCAGCATCCAAGGGGCCGAGACCCAGTACTTC,CASSIQGAETQYF
TRBJ1-3,NA,NA,TRBV19,TGTGCCAGTACCCCCCCAGCAGGGTACTCTGGAAACACCATATATTTT,CASTPPAGYSGNTIYF
TRBJ1-2,NA,NA,TRBV6-5,TGTGCCAGCAGTTACTCGATAACAGGGTACTATGGCTACACCTTC,CASSYSITGYYGYTF
TRBJ1-4,NA,NA,TRBV18,TGTGCCAGCTCACCAATCCAGGCAACTAATGAAAAACTGTTTTTT,CASSPIQATNEKLFF
TRBJ1-2,NA,NA,TRBV11-2,TGTGCCAGCAGCTTAGGCAGCTCGGGGGAGAGCTATGGCTACACCTTC,CASSLGSSGESYGYTF
TRBJ1-6,NA,NA,TRBV18,TGTGCCAGCTCACCACCTATGGCGGACTCCATCCATAATTCACCCCTCCACTTT,CASSPPMADSIHNSPLHF
TRBJ1-1,NA,NA,TRBV3-1/TRBV3-2,TGTGCCAGCAGCCATCCACAGGGTCGAGCTTTCTTT,CASSHPQGRAFF
TRBJ1-1,NA,NA,TRBV25-1,TGTGCCAGCACCTTGGGGGGAAAGGCTTTCTTT,CASTLGGKAFF
TRBJ1-2,NA,NA,TRBV6-5,TGTGCCAGCACTCTACTAGCTAACTATGGCTACACCTTC,CASTLLANYGYTF
TRBJ2-3,few,NA,TRBV12-5,TGTGCTAGTGGCTCCCCGACAGATACGCAGTATTTT,CASGSPTDTQYF
TRBJ2-2,NA,NA,TRBV15,TGTGCCACCAGCAGCGGACAGAACACCGGGGAGCTGTTTTTT,CATSSGQNTGELFF
TRBJ2-3,NA,TRBD2,TRBV14,TGTGCCAGCAGCCAAAAGGGACTATTCACAGATACGCAGTATTTT,CASSQKGLFTDTQYF
TRBJ2-1,NA,NA,TRBV30,TGTGCCTGGAGTGTGACTGTCAATGAGCAGTTCTTC,CAWSVTVNEQFF
TRBJ2-7,NA,NA,TRBV12-5,TGTGCTAGTGGCCCTCCCTGGGCAGGGTCTACCTACGAGCAGTACTTC,CASGPPWAGSTYEQYF